The 18 T cell receptor beta chains given below trace back to one sample, sequenced in a study of read filtering for tumor transcriptome and immune sequencing. The library was built from roughly 400 ng RNA with molecular barcoded adaptors for alpha/delta and beta/gamma chains. TCRdb called the reads again in MiXCR, with one record for every CDR3 protein. The sample carries fewer than 50,000 distinct CDR3 sequences, under 15% recorded once. The sequenced material came from a population of CD138-negative cells sorted from bone marrow. Receptors originate from a donor aged 40 or older with multiple myeloma.

In its sample, this clonotype was seen many times. V gene TRBV6-5 combines with J gene TRBJ1-1, with D perhaps TRBD1 (5 bases). Germline-derived CDR1 and CDR2 are MNHEY and SVGAGI. There are 14 residues in the CDR3. The ends were cut back, 6 bases at V and 1 base at J, with 12 bases in the middle. The CDR3: CASSREGRNTEAFF. As DNA, the CDR3 is TGTGCCAGCAGCCGGGAGGGACGGAACACTGAAGCTTTCTTT.

This clonotype occurred many times. The junction departs from the called germline gene at one end, perhaps through a read error. The J gene is TRBJ2-6, the V gene TRBV6-2 or TRBV6-3; TRBD1 aligns across 8 bases. The CDR3 is 15 residues long. The germline V gene has CDR1 MNHEY and CDR2 SVGEGT. CDR3 bases: TGTGCCTCCTCAGGGGGCGCGTCCGGGGCCAACGTCTTGACTTTC. Amino acid sequence: CASSGGASGANVLTF.

The sample holds many counts of this clonotype. This chain uses TRBV27 with TRBJ2-1, with 10 bases aligning to TRBD1. Germline CDR1 is MNHEY and CDR2 is SMNVEV (reference sequence). V shed 6 bases, J shed 6 bases, and the junction held 5 bases outside the gene matches. The CDR3 runs 14 residues. Here the CDR3 DNA reads TGTGCCAGCAGCCCGGGACAGGGGACCAATGAGCAGTTCTTC. Protein: CASSPGQGTNEQFF.

Regarding this clonotype: With only one base between it and a far larger clone, this is likely a read error. The chain joins TRBV6-6 to TRBJ2-1, with D uncertain. With 6 bases removed from V and 12 bases from J, the gap between germline ends came to 21 bases. Germline CDR1 is MNHNY and CDR2 is SVGAGI (reference sequence). The CDR3 is 14 residues long. This CDR3 is CASSAGIAPVGQFF. CDR3 DNA: TGTGCCAGCAGCGCCGGAATAGCCCCCGTCGGGCAGTTCTTC.

With respect to this clonotype: A single base separates this from a much larger clone, so it may be a read error. The chain couples TRBV27 to TRBJ1-6; TRBD1 matches 8 bases. This CDR3 contains 15 residues. Germline assignment: CDR1 MNHEY and CDR2 SMNVEV (reference sequence). CDR3 protein: CDSSFAGGYPSPLHF. In DNA form, the CDR3 reads TGTGACAGCAGTTTCGCAGGGGGCTATCCTTCACCCCTCCACTTT.

The chain is built from TRBV7-3 and TRBJ2-2, with D tentatively TRBD1 (5 bases). The CDR3 consists of 15 residues. V was clipped by 2 bases and J by 7 bases, with 14 bases between them. CDR1 SGHTA and CDR2 FQGTGA come from the germline V gene. Here the CDR3 DNA reads TGTGCCAGCAGCTTACTCTCCAGGGCGAGCGGGGAGCTGTTTTTT. Translation gives CASSLLSRASGELFF.

This clonotype was found many times. The rearrangement joins TRBV29-1 to TRBJ2-5, with 10 bases fitting TRBD1. Unmatched junction bases numbered 7, after V lost 7 bases and J lost 5 bases. The CDR3 totals 13 residues. CDR1 is SQVTM and CDR2 is ANQGSEA in the germline V gene. The CDR3 reads CSDRQGAVETQYF. CDR3 nucleotide sequence: TGCAGCGATAGACAGGGGGCTGTCGAGACCCAGTACTTC.

This clonotype was detected many times. V gene TRBV3-1 combines with J gene TRBJ2-1; 12 positions match TRBD2. Trimming removed 3 bases from V and 9 bases from J; junction bases left unmatched: 12. This CDR3 contains 17 residues. CDR1 and CDR2 from the germline V gene are LGHDT and YNNKEL (reference sequence). CDR3 DNA sequence: TGTGCCAGCAGCCATCATAACCTAGCGGGAGGGCCTCGTGAGCAGTTCTTC. It encodes CASSHHNLAGGPREQFF.

This clonotype was found a few times. J is TRBJ2-2 and V is TRBV29-1; TRBD1 might be the D (5 bases). Trimming stripped 1 base from V and 6 bases from J, with 15 bases between. In germline, CDR1 is SQVTM, CDR2 ANQGSEA. CDR3 length equals 15 residues. CDR3 nucleotides: TGCAGCGTTGAAGTCGGACATCTTCATCCCGGGGAGCTGTTTTTT. Protein: CSVEVGHLHPGELFF.

This clonotype has at least ten counts. The chain recombines TRBV28 with TRBJ1-1; possible D gene TRBD1, 6 bases. The germline V gene encodes CDR1 MDHEN and CDR2 SYDVKM. CDR3 length: 15 amino acids. V was clipped by 3 bases and J by 3 bases, with 14 bases between them. The CDR3 protein is CASSFNPTGYTEAFF. The CDR3 nucleotides are TGTGCCAGCAGTTTTAATCCTACAGGGTACACTGAAGCTTTCTTT.

This clonotype came up many times. The rearrangement links TRBV29-1 to TRBJ2-7; tentatively, D is TRBD1 or TRBD2 (5 bases each). V shed 7 bases and J shed 2 bases, with 12 bases lying between them. Germline CDR1 and CDR2: SQVTM and ANQGSEA. The CDR3 is 12 residues long. In nucleotides, the CDR3 is TGCAGCGCTGGGACCGATACCTACGAGCAGTACTTC. This translates into CSAGTDTYEQYF.

In the case of this clonotype: This sequence is one base from a far larger clone and is likely a read error. V usage is TRBV20-1 and J usage is TRBJ2-1; possibly TRBD2 for D (5 bases). Trimming took off 3 bases at V and 10 bases at J, with 16 bases between the two ends. Germline V gives CDR1 DFQATT, CDR2 SNEGSKA (reference sequence). This CDR3 is built from 13 residues. This CDR3 reads CSASGQVDYEQFF. For the CDR3, the DNA is TGCAGTGCTAGTGGGCAGGTCGACTACGAGCAGTTCTTC.

This clonotype showed up many times. The chain couples TRBV11-3 to TRBJ2-3, with D tentatively TRBD2 (5 bases). CDR3 size: 15 residues. Germline values: CDR1 SGHNT, CDR2 YENEEA. Trimming removed 3 bases from V and 3 bases from J, with 13 bases in between. CDR3 region: CASSLDFLYTDTQYF. The CDR3 DNA follows: TGTGCCAGCAGCTTGGACTTCCTCTATACAGATACGCAGTATTTT.

This clonotype was recorded many times. The chain combines TRBV20-1 with TRBJ2-7; the D gene is possibly TRBD1 (6 bases). This CDR3 has 14 amino acids. The germline V gene has CDR1 DFQATT and CDR2 SNEGSKA (reference sequence). Trimming stripped 3 bases from V and 4 bases from J, with 16 bases between. CDR3 in amino acids: CSASRRTAKYEQYF. The DNA for the CDR3 is TGCAGTGCTAGTCGAAGGACAGCCAAATACGAGCAGTACTTC.

Comment on this clonotype: The final CDR3 position lacks the conserved phenylalanine or tryptophan, pointing to a likely read error. No DNA is shown, since the ends of the CDR3 on it are uncertain; the CDR3 is the one TCRdb lists. The chain carries TRBV29-1 and TRBJ2-1; TRBD1 is the table's D call, not checked against the DNA. 13 amino acids form the CDR3, both terminal residues included. Per germline, CDR1 SQVTM and CDR2 ANQGSEA. The CDR3: CSVDWDRGNEQLC.

Many counts were recorded for this clonotype. The genes are TRBV6-2 or TRBV6-3 and TRBJ2-5; tentatively, D is TRBD1 or TRBD2 (5 bases each). Germline V gene data show CDR1 as MNHEY and CDR2 as SVGEGT. V was trimmed by 1 base and J by 4 bases, leaving 13 bases between them. This CDR3 comprises 15 residues. The DNA for the CDR3 is TGTGCCAGCAGTTACTTGATGGGACGGGGAGAGACCCAGTACTTC. It is translated as CASSYLMGRGETQYF.

This clonotype has at least ten counts. This chain links TRBV5-6 with TRBJ2-3, with 7 bases fitting TRBD2. V shed 2 bases and J 1 base; nucleotides not matched to a gene: 4. CDR1 SGHDT and CDR2 YYEEEE come from the germline V gene. The CDR3 is 15 amino acids. This CDR3 reads CASSLRGSRTDTQYF. CDR3 nucleotide sequence: TGTGCCAGCAGCTTACGCGGGAGTCGCACAGATACGCAGTATTTT.

The table lists this clonotype with a few counts. Only one base separates this from a far larger clonotype, so it likely reflects a read error. The chain is built from TRBV11-2 and TRBJ1-1; no firm D call. This CDR3 has 13 amino acids. Trimming removed 5 bases at V and 6 bases at J, with 13 bases between. Germline V gene data show CDR1 as SGHAT and CDR2 as FQNNGV. The CDR3 DNA reads TGTGCCAGCAGCCCCACTAGCAGCCCTGAAGCTTTCTTT. Its translation is CASSPTSSPEAFF.